These 7 T cell receptor beta chains originate from one sample sequenced in a study of PD-1 blockade in classical Hodgkin lymphoma. Exposure to brentuximab vedotin varied, and each patient had relapsed following autologous stem cell transplantation. Data came from immunoSEQ multiplex PCR; TCRdb stores just in-frame clones and leaves some out. The sample consists of almost 100,000 clones, more than 90% of them appearing once. The sequencing used peripheral blood mononuclear cells (PBMCs), collected at baseline. The receptors shown here come from a human donor with classical Hodgkin lymphoma.

V usage is TRBV7-6 and J usage is TRBJ2-1; 8 bases line up with TRBD1. After removal of 5 bases from V and 5 bases from J, the junction contained 14 bases not matched to a gene. The CDR3 is 17 amino acids. CDR1 SGHVS and CDR2 FNYEAQ come from the germline V gene. CDR3 amino acids: CASSQITRTGINNEQFF. CDR3 DNA sequence: TGTGCCAGCAGCCAGATAACTCGGACAGGGATTAACAATGAGCAGTTCTTC.

V gene TRBV28 combines with J gene TRBJ2-1; 8 bases match TRBD1. The CDR3 extends over 14 amino acids. Germline V lookup: CDR1 MDHEN, CDR2 SYDVKM. The J segment lost 3 bases and the V segment lost 4 bases, leaving 2 bases of the junction unmatched. The CDR3 is CASSWGTGYNEQFF. Here the CDR3 DNA reads TGTGCCAGCAGTTGGGGGACAGGCTACAATGAGCAGTTCTTC. The entire variable domain, with the rest obtained from reference TRBV28 and TRBJ2-1, is as follows: DVKVTQSSRYLVKRTGEKVFLECVQDMDHENMFWYRQDPGLGLRLIYFSYDVKMKEKGDIPEGYSVSREKKERFSLILESASTNQTSMYLCASSWGTGYNEQFFGPGTRLTVL.

The chain is built from TRBV7-3 and TRBJ2-7; 9 nucleotides agree with TRBD1. The CDR3 is 14 residues long. The germline CDR1 and CDR2 sequences are SGHTA and FQGTGA. V trimming: 6 bases; J trimming: 4 bases; junction bases outside the gene matches: 7. The CDR3 DNA sequence: TGTGCCAGCAGTTCCGGGACAGGGTTTTACGAGCAGTACTTC. Its translation is CASSSGTGFYEQYF.

This clone was detected only once. The gene calls are TRBV6-5 and TRBJ2-7, with D possibly being TRBD1 or TRBD2 (5 bases each). The V and J ends lost 0 bases and 3 bases respectively, with 12 bases between them. Germline CDR1 reads MNHEY; CDR2 reads SVGAGI. The CDR3 extends over 15 amino acids. CDR3 residues: CASSYSRGVIYEQYF. The DNA of the CDR3 is TGTGCCAGCAGTTACTCGAGAGGGGTTATCTACGAGCAGTACTTC.

The chain employs TRBV19 and TRBJ1-1, with D unclear. Germline V gene sequence: CDR1 LNHDA, CDR2 SQIVND (reference sequence). This CDR3 has 13 amino acids. V was shortened by 5 bases and J by 1 base, with 8 bases between the two germline ends. CDR3 residues: CASSVERNTEAFF. As DNA, the CDR3 is TGTGCCAGTAGTGTCGAGAGGAACACTGAAGCTTTCTTT.

The V and J genes are TRBV7-2 and TRBJ1-1; tentative D call: TRBD1 (6 bases). Germline lookup yields CDR1 SGHTA and CDR2 FQGNSA. Trimming took 1 base from V and 4 from J, leaving 13 bases between them. The CDR3 runs to 15 residues. CDR3 protein: CASSLVRRGGTEAFF. The CDR3 DNA reads TGTGCCAGCAGCTTAGTACGCAGGGGAGGCACTGAAGCTTTCTTT.

The chain recombines TRBV6-5 with TRBJ2-7; the D gene is possibly TRBD2 (5 bases). This CDR3 is built from 12 residues. From germline, CDR1 is MNHEY and CDR2 SVGAGI. The V end was cut by 5 bases, the J end by 7 bases, with 12 bases between. The CDR3 loop reads CASSPPGKEQYF. The CDR3 nucleotides read TGTGCCAGCAGTCCCCCGGGGAAAGAGCAGTACTTC.